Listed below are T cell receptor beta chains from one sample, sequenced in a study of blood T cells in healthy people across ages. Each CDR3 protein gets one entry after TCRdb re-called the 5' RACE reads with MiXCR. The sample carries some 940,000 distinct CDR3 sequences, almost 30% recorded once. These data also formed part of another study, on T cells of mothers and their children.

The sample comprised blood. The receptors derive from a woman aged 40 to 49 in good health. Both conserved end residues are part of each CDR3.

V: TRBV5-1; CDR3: CASSLRTSGGPYQETQYF
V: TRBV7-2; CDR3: CASSLVGTGNTEAFF
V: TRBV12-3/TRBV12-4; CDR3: CASSLTSLGKRSEAFF
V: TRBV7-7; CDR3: CASSSLSYQETQYF
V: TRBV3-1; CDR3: CASSFFGTNYGYTF
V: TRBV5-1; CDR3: CASSFGDMGRSGYTF
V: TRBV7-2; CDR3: CASSLVGLAETQYF
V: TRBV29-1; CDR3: CSVDGGTGGRLDEQYF
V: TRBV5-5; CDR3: CASSFLSGTGNNQPQHF
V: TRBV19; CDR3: CASSTSGGQQFF
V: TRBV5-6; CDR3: CASSLSRLGTYEQYF
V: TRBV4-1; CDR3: CASSPRRTGRSTDTQYF
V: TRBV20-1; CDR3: CSAREFVATQTQYF
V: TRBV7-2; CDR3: CASSPRASGGFGDEQFF
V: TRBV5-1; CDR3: CASSYGQGTSNEQFF
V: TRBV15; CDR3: CAASRALGSEKLFF
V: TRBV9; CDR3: CASSLGPHQNQETQYF
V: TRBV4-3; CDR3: CASSHNRVEGEQYF
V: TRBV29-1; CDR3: CSVVRGIMNTEAFF
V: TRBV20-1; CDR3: CSASPPSGAYEQYF
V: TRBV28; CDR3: CASSLNPWGYTF
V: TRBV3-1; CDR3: CASSQAGTSGRKNIRYF
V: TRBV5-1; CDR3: CASSWEGGLADTQYF
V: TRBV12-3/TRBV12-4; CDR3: CASSSGDRVEEQYF
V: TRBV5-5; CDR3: CASSSRMGGETQYF
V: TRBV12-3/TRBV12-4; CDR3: CASSLGRANEKLFF
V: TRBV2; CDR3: CASSDARDSQETQYF
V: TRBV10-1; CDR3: CASSKVGQGHAGYTF
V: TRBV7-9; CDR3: CASSEGGPQHF